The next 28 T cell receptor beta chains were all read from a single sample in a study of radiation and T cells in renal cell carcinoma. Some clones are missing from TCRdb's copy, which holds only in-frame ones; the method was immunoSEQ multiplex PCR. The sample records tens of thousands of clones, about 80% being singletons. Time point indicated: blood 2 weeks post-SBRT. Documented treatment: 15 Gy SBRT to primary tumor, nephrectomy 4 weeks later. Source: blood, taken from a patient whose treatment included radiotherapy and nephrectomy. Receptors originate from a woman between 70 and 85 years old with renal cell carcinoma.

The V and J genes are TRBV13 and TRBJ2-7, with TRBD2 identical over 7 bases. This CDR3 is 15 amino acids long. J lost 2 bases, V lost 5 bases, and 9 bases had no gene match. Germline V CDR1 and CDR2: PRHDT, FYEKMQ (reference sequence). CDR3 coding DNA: TGTGCCAGCAGCCGATTCCAGGGAGGGGCCTACGAGCAGTACTTC. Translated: CASSRFQGGAYEQYF.

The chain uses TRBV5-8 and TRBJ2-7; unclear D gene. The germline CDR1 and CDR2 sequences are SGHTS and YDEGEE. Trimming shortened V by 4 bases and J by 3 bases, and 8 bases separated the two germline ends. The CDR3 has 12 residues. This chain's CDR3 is CASSTASYEQYF. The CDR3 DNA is TGTGCCAGCAGCACCGCTAGCTACGAGCAGTACTTC.

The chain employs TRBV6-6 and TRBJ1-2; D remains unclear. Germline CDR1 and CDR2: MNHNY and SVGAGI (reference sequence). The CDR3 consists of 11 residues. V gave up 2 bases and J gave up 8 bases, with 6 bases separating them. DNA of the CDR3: TGTGCCAGCAGTTACGAGGGAGGCTACACCTTC. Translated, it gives CASSYEGGYTF.

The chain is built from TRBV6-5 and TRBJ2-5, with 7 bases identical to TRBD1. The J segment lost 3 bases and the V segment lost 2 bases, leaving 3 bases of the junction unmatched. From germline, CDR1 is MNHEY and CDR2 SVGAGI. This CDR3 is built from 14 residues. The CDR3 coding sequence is TGTGCCAGCAGTTACCGCGGACAGGAAGAGACCCAGTACTTC. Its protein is CASSYRGQEETQYF.

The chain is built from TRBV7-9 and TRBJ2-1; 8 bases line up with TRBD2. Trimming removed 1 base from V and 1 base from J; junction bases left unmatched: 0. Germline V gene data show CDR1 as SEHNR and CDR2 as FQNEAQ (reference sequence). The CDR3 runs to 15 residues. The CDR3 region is CASSLGGGSYNEQFF. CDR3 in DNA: TGTGCCAGCAGCTTAGGCGGGGGGTCCTACAATGAGCAGTTCTTC.

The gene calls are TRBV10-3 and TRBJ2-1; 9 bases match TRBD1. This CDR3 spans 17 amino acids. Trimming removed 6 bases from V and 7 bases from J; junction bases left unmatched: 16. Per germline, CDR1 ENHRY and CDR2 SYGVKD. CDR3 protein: CAISGLQGASTKNEQFF. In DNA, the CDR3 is TGTGCCATCAGCGGCCTACAGGGGGCATCCACCAAAAATGAGCAGTTCTTC.

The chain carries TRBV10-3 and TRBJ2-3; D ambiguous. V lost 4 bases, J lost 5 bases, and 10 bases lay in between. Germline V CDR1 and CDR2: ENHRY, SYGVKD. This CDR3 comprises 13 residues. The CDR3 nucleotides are TGTGCCATCAGTGGAGACGTGAAAGATACGCAGTATTTT. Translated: CAISGDVKDTQYF.

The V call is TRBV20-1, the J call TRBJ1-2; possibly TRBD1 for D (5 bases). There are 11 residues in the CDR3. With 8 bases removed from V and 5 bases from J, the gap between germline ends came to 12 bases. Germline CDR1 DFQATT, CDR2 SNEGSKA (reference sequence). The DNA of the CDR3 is TGCAGTCAACAACAGGTTTATGGCTACACCTTC. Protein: CSQQQVYGYTF.

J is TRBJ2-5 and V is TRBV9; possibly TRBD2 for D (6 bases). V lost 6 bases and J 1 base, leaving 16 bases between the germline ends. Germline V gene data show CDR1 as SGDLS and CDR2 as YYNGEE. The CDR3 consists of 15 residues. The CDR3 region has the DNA TGTGCCAGCAACGCGGGGAAAACATTCCAAGAGACCCAGTACTTC. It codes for CASNAGKTFQETQYF.

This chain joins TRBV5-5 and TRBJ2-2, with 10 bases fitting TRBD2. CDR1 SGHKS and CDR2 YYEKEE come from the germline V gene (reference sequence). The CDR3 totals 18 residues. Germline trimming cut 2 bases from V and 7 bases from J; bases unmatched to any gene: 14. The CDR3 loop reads CASSFLSSSGGPLGELFF. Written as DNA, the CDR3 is TGTGCCAGCAGCTTCCTTTCTAGTAGCGGGGGGCCTCTCGGGGAGCTGTTTTTT. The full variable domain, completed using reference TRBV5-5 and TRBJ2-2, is DAGVTQSPTHLIKTRGQQVTLRCSPISGHKSVSWYQQVLGQGPQFIFQYYEKEERGRGNFPDRFSARQFPNYSSELNVNALLLGDSALYLCASSFLSSSGGPLGELFFGEGSRLTVL.

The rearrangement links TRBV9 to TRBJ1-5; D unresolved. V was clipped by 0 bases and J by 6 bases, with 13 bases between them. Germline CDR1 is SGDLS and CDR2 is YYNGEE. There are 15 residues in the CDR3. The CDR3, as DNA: TGTGCCAGCAGCGTAGACCCCGGGAGGAGTCAGCCCCAGCATTTT. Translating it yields CASSVDPGRSQPQHF.

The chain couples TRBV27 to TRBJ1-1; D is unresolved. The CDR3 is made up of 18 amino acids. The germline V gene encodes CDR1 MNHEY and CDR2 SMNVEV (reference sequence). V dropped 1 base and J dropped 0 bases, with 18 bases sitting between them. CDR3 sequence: CASSLWSGNRPMNTEAFF. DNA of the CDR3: TGTGCCAGCAGTTTATGGTCAGGCAACCGTCCAATGAACACTGAAGCTTTCTTT.

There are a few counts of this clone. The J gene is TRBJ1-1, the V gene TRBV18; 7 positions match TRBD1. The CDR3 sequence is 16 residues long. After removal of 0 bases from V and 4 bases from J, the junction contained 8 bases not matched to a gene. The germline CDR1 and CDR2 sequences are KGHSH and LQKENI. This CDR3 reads CASSPPGTVRGTEAFF. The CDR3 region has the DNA TGTGCCAGCTCACCACCGGGGACAGTCAGAGGCACTGAAGCTTTCTTT.

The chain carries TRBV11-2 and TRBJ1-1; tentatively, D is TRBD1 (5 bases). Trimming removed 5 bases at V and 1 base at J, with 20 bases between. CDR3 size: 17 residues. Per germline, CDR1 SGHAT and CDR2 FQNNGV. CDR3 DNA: TGTGCCAGCAGCCCGCGGGGGACCCCTACTCGGAACACTGAAGCTTTCTTT. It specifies CASSPRGTPTRNTEAFF.

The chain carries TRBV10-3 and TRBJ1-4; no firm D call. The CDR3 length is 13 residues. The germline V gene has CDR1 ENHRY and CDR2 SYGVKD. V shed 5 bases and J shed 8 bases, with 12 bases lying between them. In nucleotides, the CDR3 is TGTGCCATCAGTAAGGAGGAAACGGAAAAACTGTTTTTT. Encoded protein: CAISKEETEKLFF.

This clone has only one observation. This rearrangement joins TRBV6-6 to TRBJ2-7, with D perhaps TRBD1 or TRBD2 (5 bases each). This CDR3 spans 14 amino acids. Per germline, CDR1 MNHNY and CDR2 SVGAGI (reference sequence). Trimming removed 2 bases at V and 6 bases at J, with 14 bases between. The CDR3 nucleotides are TGTGCCAGCAGTTACGGGACCCGGTTGGGCGAGCAGTACTTC. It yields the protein CASSYGTRLGEQYF.

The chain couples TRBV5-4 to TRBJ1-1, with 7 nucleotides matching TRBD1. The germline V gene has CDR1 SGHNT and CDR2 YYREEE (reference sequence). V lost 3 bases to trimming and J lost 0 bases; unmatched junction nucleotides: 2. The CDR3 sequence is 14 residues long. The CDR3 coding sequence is TGTGCCAGCAGCTGGGGACAGCTGAACACTGAAGCTTTCTTT. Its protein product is CASSWGQLNTEAFF.

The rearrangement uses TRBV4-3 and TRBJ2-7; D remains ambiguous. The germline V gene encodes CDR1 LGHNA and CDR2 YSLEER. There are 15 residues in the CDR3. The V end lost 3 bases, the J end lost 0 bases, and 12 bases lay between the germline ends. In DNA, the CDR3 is TGCGCCAGCAGCCAGGGAACGGGTCTCTCCTACGAGCAGTACTTC. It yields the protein CASSQGTGLSYEQYF.

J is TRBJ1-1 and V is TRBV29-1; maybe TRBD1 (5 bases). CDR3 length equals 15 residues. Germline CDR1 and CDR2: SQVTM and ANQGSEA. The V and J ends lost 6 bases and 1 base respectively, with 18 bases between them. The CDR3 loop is CSVRLGAQGNTEAFF. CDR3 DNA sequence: TGCAGCGTCCGGTTAGGGGCGCAAGGGAACACTGAAGCTTTCTTT.

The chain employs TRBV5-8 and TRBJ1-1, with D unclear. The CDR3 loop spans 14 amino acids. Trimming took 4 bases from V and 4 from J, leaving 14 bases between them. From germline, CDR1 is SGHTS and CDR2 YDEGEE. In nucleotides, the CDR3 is TGTGCCAGCAGCCTAGGGAGACTGGGCACTGAAGCTTTCTTT. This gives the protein CASSLGRLGTEAFF.

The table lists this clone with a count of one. The chain's CDR3 is CATSRDLGPGSGNQPQHF. The CDR3 DNA reads as TGTGCCACCAGCAGAGATTTGGGCCCGGGCTCGGGGAATCAGCCCCAGCATTTT. The genes are TRBV15 and TRBJ1-5; D is undetermined. In germline, CDR1 is LNHNV, CDR2 YYDKDF (reference sequence). CDR3 length equals 18 residues. V gave up 0 bases and J gave up 4 bases, with 19 bases separating them.

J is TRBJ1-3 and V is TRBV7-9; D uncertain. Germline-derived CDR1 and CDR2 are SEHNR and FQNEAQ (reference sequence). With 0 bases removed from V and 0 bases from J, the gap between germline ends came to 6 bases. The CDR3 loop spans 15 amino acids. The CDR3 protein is CASSLAGFSGNTIYF. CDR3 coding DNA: TGTGCCAGCAGCTTAGCAGGGTTCTCTGGAAACACCATATATTTT.

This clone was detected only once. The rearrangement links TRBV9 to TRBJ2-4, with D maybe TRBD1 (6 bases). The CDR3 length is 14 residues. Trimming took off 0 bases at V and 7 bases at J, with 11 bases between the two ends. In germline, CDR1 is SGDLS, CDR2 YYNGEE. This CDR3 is CASSVGSQGNIQYF. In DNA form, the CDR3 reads TGTGCCAGCAGCGTAGGTAGCCAGGGGAACATTCAGTACTTC.

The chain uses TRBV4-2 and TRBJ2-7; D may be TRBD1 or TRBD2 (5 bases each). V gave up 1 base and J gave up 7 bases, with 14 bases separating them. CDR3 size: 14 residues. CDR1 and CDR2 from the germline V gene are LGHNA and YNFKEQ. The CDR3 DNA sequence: TGTGCCAGCAGCCAAGCACGGGCCGAGGGGGAGCAGTACTTC. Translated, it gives CASSQARAEGEQYF.

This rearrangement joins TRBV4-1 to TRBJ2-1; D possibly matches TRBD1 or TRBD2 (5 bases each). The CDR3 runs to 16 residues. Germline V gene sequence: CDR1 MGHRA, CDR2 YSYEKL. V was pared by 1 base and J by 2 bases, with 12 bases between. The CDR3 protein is CASSQAPGPTYNEQFF. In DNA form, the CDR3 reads TGCGCCAGCAGCCAAGCCCCGGGACCAACCTACAATGAGCAGTTCTTC.

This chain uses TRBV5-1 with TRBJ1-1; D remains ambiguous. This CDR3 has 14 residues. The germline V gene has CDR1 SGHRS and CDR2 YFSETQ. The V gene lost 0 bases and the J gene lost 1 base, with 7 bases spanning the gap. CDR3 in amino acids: CASSLVGKNTEAFF. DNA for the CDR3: TGCGCCAGCAGCTTGGTGGGAAAGAACACTGAAGCTTTCTTT.

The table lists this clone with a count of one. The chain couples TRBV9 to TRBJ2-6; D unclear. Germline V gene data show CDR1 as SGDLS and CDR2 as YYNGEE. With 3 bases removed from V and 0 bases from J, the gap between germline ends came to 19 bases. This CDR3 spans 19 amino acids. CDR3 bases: TGTGCCAGCAGCGCTCTAAATTCAGGCGACGGCTCTGGGGCCAACGTCCTGACTTTC. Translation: CASSALNSGDGSGANVLTF.

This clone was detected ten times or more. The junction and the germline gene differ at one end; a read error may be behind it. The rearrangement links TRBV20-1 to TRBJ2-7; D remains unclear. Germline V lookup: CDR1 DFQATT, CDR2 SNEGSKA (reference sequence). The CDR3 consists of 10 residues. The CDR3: CSASNYAQYF. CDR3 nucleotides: TGCAGTGCTAGTAACTACGCGCAGTACTTC.